This TCR beta chain was recovered during a study of CD4 T cells in relation to SARS-CoV-2 and coronaviruses. Looking at the study overall: After less than 11 days of antigen culture, PBMC TCR beta CDR3s were sequenced. Controls used an HIV-1 Nef peptide pool or no peptide. Shared crossreactive spike epitopes were mapped to their HLA restriction.

The CDR3 runs 14 residues. Germline CDR1 and CDR2: KGHSH and LQKENI. Trimming took off 5 bases at V and 8 bases at J, with 17 bases between the two ends. Unexposed donor CD4+ T cells date from about 2011-2018, before the COVID-19 pandemic. CD4+ T cells were isolated from the cells after around eleven days of culture. Worth noting for this clone: Its antigen is still unknown.

Sequencing used immunoSEQ multiplex PCR; TCRdb keeps in-frame clones, though not all of them. Of approximately 16,000 clones detected, about 78% appear once; the ten largest clones hold about a tenth. The specimen was CD4+ T cells from PBMCs, cultured in vitro. The origin of this receptor is a human donor in good health. The chain couples TRBV18 to TRBJ2-3; D is uncertain. The DNA of the CDR3 is TGTGCCAGCTCAAGTAACGGGCCACCAGCTACGCAGTATTTT. The encoded protein is CASSSNGPPATQYF.